Listed below are T cell receptor beta chains from one sample, sequenced in a study of T cell changes during pregnancy in multiple sclerosis. Generated by immunoSEQ multiplex PCR, the TCRdb table keeps only in-frame clones and is missing some. The sample contains around 70,000 clones, 94% of which appear only once. The starting material was peripheral blood, obtained in the third trimester of pregnancy. These receptors were collected from a female donor with multiple sclerosis, enrolled in a pregnancy study. Each CDR3 is given with its conserved first and last residue. D genes are given only for firm matches. The size of a clone is reported for some rows only, either as once, few or many, or as a class for expanded clones.

j_call v_call cdr3_length clone_size d_call cdr3_aa cdr3_nt
TRBJ1-1 TRBV4-3 14 . . CASSPGGSNTEAFF TGCGCCAGCAGCCCGGGGGGATCAAACACTGAAGCTTTCTTT
TRBJ1-6 TRBV7-3 15 . TRBD1 CASSSQGGQGRSLHF TGTGCCAGCAGCTCTCAAGGCGGACAGGGACGATCCCTCCACTTT
TRBJ1-1 TRBV4-1 14 . . CASSQDRVNTEAFF TGCGCCAGCAGCCAAGATCGAGTGAACACTGAAGCTTTCTTT
TRBJ1-1 TRBV9 15 . TRBD1 CASSAGQGVNTEAFF TGTGCCAGCAGCGCCGGACAGGGCGTGAACACTGAAGCTTTCTTT
TRBJ2-1 TRBV7-6 14 . TRBD2 CASSPLGGSDEQFF TGTGCCAGCAGCCCTTTGGGGGGGTCAGATGAGCAGTTCTTC
TRBJ1-2 TRBV28 13 . TRBD1 CASREQGAVGYTF TGTGCCAGCAGAGAACAGGGGGCGGTTGGCTACACCTTC
TRBJ1-4 TRBV6-5 15 . TRBD1 CASSYSGTGSEKLFF TGTGCCAGCAGTTATTCCGGGACAGGGAGCGAAAAACTGTTTTTT
TRBJ1-2 TRBV7-2 13 once . CASSLKQVYGYTF TGTGCCAGCAGCTTAAAACAGGTCTATGGCTACACCTTC
TRBJ2-7 TRBV11-3 15 . . CASEGREQRVYEQYF TGTGCCAGCGAGGGTAGGGAGCAGAGAGTCTACGAGCAGTACTTC
TRBJ2-5 TRBV10-3 16 . TRBD2 CAISEGLAGGQETQYF TGTGCCATCAGTGAGGGGCTAGCGGGGGGTCAAGAGACCCAGTACTTC
TRBJ1-1 TRBV10-3 16 . TRBD1 CAIRGQGARWDTEAFF TGTGCCATCAGGGGACAGGGGGCACGTTGGGACACTGAAGCTTTCTTT
TRBJ2-3 TRBV18 15 . . CASSLYGGKVDTQYF TGTGCCAGCTCCCTTTATGGAGGGAAAGTGGATACGCAGTATTTT
TRBJ2-1 TRBV4-2 16 . TRBD2 CASSPSPSGGYNEQFF TGTGCCAGCAGCCCCAGCCCTAGCGGGGGATACAATGAGCAGTTCTTC
TRBJ1-2 TRBV25-1 13 . TRBD1 CASSGQGALSYTF TGTGCCAGCTCCGGACAGGGGGCCCTGAGCTACACCTTC
TRBJ1-2 TRBV9 15 . . CASSVGVGGDYGYTF TGTGCCAGCAGCGTGGGGGTGGGGGGTGACTATGGCTACACCTTC
TRBJ2-7 TRBV5-5 16 . TRBD1 CASSSGQEPFSYEQYF TGTGCCAGCAGCAGCGGACAGGAACCCTTCTCCTACGAGCAGTACTTC
TRBJ2-5 TRBV7-2 14 . TRBD2 CASSKSGGAGTQYF TGTGCCAGCAGCAAGAGCGGGGGTGCAGGGACCCAGTACTTC
TRBJ1-2 TRBV4-1 16 . TRBD1 CASSQDTGGGSYGYTF TGCGCCAGCAGCCAGGATACAGGGGGCGGTAGCTATGGCTACACCTTC
TRBJ2-1 TRBV7-3 14 . . CASSLQGGFDEQFF TGTGCCAGCAGCTTACAGGGGGGCTTTGATGAGCAGTTCTTC
TRBJ1-5 TRBV7-8 13 . . CASSLGQDQPQHF TGTGCCAGCAGCTTAGGTCAGGATCAGCCCCAGCATTTT
TRBJ1-2 TRBV7-9 13 . . CASSPFLPGGYTF TGTGCCAGCAGCCCCTTTCTCCCAGGGGGCTACACCTTC
TRBJ2-7 TRBV18 15 . . CASSPLKGDSYEQYF TGTGCCAGCTCACCTCTTAAAGGGGACTCCTACGAGCAGTACTTC
TRBJ2-7 TRBV12-5 13 . TRBD1 CASLKGQSYEQYF TGTGCTAGCCTTAAGGGACAGTCCTACGAGCAGTACTTC
TRBJ1-1 TRBV7-9 14 . . CASSLGGAYTEAFF TGTGCCAGCAGCTTAGGTGGGGCATACACTGAAGCTTTCTTT
TRBJ2-5 TRBV5-8 15 . . CASGLERWGLETQYF TGTGCCAGCGGCTTGGAGAGGTGGGGGCTGGAGACCCAGTACTTC
TRBJ2-3 TRBV5-6 14 . . CASSLEDGQGTQYF TGTGCCAGCAGCTTGGAGGACGGCCAGGGTACGCAGTATTTT
TRBJ1-1 TRBV11-2 14 . . CASSLERVRAEAFF TGTGCCAGCAGCTTAGAGAGGGTTCGGGCTGAAGCTTTCTTT
TRBJ2-3 TRBV4-3 18 . TRBD2 CASSQGTLAGGGTDTQYF TGCGCCAGCAGCCAGGGGACCTTAGCGGGGGGGGGCACAGATACGCAGTATTTT
TRBJ2-7 TRBV11-1 17 . TRBD1 CASSRGYGQGASYEQYF TGTGCCAGCAGCCGGGGGTATGGACAGGGGGCGTCCTACGAGCAGTACTTC
TRBJ1-2 TRBV7-2 14 . . CASSPDRQGHGYTF TGTGCCAGCAGCCCCGATCGGCAGGGCCATGGCTACACCTTC
TRBJ1-1 TRBV7-2 15 . . CASSSGGRGNTEAFF TGTGCCAGCAGCTCCGGGGGGCGCGGGAACACTGAAGCTTTCTTT
TRBJ2-3 TRBV10-2 15 . TRBD2 CASSDPSGGADTQYF TGCGCCAGCAGTGATCCTAGCGGGGGGGCAGATACGCAGTATTTT
TRBJ1-6 TRBV18 15 once . CASSPYQIYNSPLHF TGTGCCAGCTCACCATACCAGATCTATAATTCACCCCTCCACTTT
TRBJ1-1 TRBV11-1 14 . . CASSLNPTRTEAFF TGTGCCAGCAGCTTAAACCCCACGAGGACTGAAGCTTTCTTT
TRBJ1-4 TRBV5-4 15 . . CASSPQGSTNEKLFF TGTGCCAGCAGCCCGCAGGGATCAACTAATGAAAAACTGTTTTTT
TRBJ2-1 TRBV9 15 . . CASSADTGGYNEQFF TGTGCCAGCAGCGCCGATACCGGGGGTTACAATGAGCAGTTCTTC
TRBJ2-7 TRBV18 13 . . CASSLQEAAEQYF TGTGCCAGCTCACTTCAGGAAGCAGCCGAGCAGTACTTC
TRBJ2-6 TRBV5-4 17 . . CASSLALPVSGANVLTF TGTGCCAGCAGCTTAGCCCTACCCGTCTCTGGGGCCAACGTCCTGACTTTC
TRBJ1-2 TRBV6-5 14 . . CASSRVSNQWGYTF TGTGCCAGCAGTCGGGTCAGCAACCAATGGGGCTACACCTTC
TRBJ1-1 TRBV5-1 14 . TRBD1 CASSWRQGNTEAFF TGCGCCAGCAGCTGGAGACAGGGCAACACTGAAGCTTTCTTT
TRBJ2-3 TRBV11-3 16 . TRBD2 CASSFLAGAPTDTQYF TGTGCCAGCAGCTTTTTAGCGGGGGCCCCCACAGATACGCAGTATTTT
TRBJ2-4 TRBV2 16 . TRBD2 CASSALGGVAKNIQYF TGTGCCAGCAGTGCGTTGGGGGGGGTAGCCAAAAACATTCAGTACTTC
TRBJ1-1 TRBV29-1 12 . . CSAKHLNTEAFF TGCAGCGCAAAACATCTGAACACTGAAGCTTTCTTT
TRBJ2-3 TRBV29-1 13 . TRBD2 CSVDGGGGDTQYF TGCAGCGTTGATGGCGGGGGGGGAGATACGCAGTATTTT
TRBJ2-3 TRBV6-5 15 . . CASSYSKYTLGTQYF TGTGCCAGCAGTTACTCGAAGTACACCCTAGGTACGCAGTATTTT
TRBJ1-5 TRBV19 15 few TRBD1 CASSQTGESNQPQHF TGTGCCAGTAGTCAGACAGGGGAGAGCAATCAGCCCCAGCATTTT